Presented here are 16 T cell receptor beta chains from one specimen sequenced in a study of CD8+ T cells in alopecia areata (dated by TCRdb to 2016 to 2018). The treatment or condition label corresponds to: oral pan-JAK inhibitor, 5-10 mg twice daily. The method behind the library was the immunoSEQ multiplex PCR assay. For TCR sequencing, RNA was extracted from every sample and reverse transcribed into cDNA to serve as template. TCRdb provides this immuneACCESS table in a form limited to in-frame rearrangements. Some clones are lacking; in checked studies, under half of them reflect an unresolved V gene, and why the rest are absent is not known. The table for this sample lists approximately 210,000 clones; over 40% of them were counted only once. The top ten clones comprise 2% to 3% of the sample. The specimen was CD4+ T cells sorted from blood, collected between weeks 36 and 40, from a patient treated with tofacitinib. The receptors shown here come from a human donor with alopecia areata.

The CDR3 nucleotides are TGCAGCGTCCAGACGGCGCAGATCTATGGCTACACCTTC. Translated: CSVQTAQIYGYTF. The rearrangement joins TRBV29-1 to TRBJ1-2; D gene uncertain. The CDR3 is 13 amino acids. CDR1 is SQVTM and CDR2 is ANQGSEA in the germline V gene. The V and J ends lost 6 bases and 4 bases respectively, with 15 bases between them.

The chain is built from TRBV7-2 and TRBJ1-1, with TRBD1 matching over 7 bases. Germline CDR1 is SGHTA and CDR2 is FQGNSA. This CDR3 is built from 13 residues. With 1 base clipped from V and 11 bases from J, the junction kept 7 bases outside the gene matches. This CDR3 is CASSLVWATGAFF. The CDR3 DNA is TGTGCCAGCAGCTTAGTTTGGGCGACAGGGGCTTTCTTT.

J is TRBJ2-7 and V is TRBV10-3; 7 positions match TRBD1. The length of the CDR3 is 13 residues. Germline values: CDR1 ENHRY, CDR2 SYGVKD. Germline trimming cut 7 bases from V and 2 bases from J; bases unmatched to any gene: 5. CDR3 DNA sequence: TGTGCCATCAATCCGGGACAGCCCTACGAGCAGTACTTC. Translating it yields CAINPGQPYEQYF.

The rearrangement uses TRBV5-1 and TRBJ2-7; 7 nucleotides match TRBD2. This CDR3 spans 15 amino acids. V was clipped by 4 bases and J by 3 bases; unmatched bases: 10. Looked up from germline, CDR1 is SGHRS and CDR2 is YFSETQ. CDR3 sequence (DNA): TGCGCCAGCAGCAGCGGGACTCCTCTACTCTACGAGCAGTACTTC. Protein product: CASSSGTPLLYEQYF.

The CDR3 DNA follows: TGTGCCTGGAGTCTACAGGGGACCAGGGAGCTGTTTTTT. This sequence encodes CAWSLQGTRELFF. V gene TRBV30 combines with J gene TRBJ2-2; 7 bases map to TRBD1. V dropped 2 bases and J dropped 9; count of bases not matched to a gene: 6. Germline CDR1 and CDR2: GTSNPN and SVGIG (reference sequence). The CDR3 loop spans 13 amino acids. The full variable domain, its missing parts supplied by reference TRBV30 and TRBJ2-2, is SQTIHQWPATLVQPVGSPLSLECTVEGTSNPNLYWYRQAAGRGLQLLFYSVGIGQISSEVPQNLSASRPQDRQFILSSKKLLLSDSGFYLCAWSLQGTRELFFGEGSRLTVL.

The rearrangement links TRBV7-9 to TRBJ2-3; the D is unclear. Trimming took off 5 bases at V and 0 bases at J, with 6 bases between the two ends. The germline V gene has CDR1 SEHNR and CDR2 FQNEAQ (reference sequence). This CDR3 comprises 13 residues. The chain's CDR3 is CASSLLSTDTQYF. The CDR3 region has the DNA TGTGCCAGCAGCCTTTTAAGCACAGATACGCAGTATTTT.

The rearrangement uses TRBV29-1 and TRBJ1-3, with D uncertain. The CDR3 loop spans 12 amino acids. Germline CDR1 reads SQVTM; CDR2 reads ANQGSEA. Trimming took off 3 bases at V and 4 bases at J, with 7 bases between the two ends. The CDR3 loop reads CSVDGLGNTIYF. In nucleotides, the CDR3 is TGCAGCGTTGATGGTCTCGGAAACACCATATATTTT. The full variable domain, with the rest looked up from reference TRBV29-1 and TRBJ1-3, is SAVISQKPSRDICQRGTSLTIQCQVDSQVTMMFWYRQQPGQSLTLIATANQGSEATYESGFVIDKFPISRPNLTFSTLTVSNMSPEDSSIYLCSVDGLGNTIYFGEGSWLTVV.

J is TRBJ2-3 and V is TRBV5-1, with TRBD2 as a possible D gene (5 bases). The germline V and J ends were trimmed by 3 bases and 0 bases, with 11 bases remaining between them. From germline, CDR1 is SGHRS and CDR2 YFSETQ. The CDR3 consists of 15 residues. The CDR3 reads CASSYLATSTDTQYF. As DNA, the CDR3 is TGCGCCAGCAGCTATTTAGCGACTAGCACAGATACGCAGTATTTT.

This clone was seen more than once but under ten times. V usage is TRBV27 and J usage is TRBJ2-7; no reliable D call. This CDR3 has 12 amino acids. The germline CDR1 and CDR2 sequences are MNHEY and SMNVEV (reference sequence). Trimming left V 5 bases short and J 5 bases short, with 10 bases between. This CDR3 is CASSHRTDEQYF. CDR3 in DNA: TGTGCCAGCAGTCACCGGACCGACGAGCAGTACTTC.

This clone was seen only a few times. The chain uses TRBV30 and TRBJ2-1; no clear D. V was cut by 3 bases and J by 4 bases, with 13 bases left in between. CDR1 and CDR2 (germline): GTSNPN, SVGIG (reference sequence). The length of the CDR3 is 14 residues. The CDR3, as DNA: TGTGCCTGGAGCAGGAGAGCACAATACAATGAGCAGTTCTTC. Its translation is CAWSRRAQYNEQFF.

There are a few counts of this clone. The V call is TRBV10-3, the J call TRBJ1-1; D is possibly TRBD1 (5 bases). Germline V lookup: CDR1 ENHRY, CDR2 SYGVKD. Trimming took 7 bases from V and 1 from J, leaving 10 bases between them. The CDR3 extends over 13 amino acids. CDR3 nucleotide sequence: TGTGCCATCACAGGGACGGGGAACACTGAAGCTTTCTTT. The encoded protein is CAITGTGNTEAFF.

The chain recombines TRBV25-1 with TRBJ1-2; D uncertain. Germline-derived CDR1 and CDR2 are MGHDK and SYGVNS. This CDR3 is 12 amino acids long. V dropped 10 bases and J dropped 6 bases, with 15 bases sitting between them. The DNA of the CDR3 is TGTGCCACCCAGGACGGATTTCATGGCTACACCTTC. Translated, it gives CATQDGFHGYTF.

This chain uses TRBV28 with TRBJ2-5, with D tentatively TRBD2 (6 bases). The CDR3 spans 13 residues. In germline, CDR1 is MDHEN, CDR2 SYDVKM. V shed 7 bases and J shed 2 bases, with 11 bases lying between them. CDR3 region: CASNSGRQETQYF. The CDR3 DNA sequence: TGTGCCAGCAATTCGGGGAGGCAAGAGACCCAGTACTTC. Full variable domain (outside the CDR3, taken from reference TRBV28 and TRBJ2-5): DVKVTQSSRYLVKRTGEKVFLECVQDMDHENMFWYRQDPGLGLRLIYFSYDVKMKEKGDIPEGYSVSREKKERFSLILESASTNQTSMYLCASNSGRQETQYFGPGTRLLVL.

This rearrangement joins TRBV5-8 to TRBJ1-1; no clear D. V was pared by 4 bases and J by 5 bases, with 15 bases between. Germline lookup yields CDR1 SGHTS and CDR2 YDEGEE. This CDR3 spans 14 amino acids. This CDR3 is CASSPLFMGTEAFF. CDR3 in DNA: TGTGCCAGCAGCCCCCTTTTCATGGGGACTGAAGCTTTCTTT.

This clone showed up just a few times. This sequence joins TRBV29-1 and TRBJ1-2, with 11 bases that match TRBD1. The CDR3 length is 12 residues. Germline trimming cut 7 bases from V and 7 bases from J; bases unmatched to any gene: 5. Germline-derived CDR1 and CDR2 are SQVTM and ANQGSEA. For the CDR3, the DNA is TGCAGCGAGAGGACAGGGGGCTCTGGCTACACCTTC. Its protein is CSERTGGSGYTF.

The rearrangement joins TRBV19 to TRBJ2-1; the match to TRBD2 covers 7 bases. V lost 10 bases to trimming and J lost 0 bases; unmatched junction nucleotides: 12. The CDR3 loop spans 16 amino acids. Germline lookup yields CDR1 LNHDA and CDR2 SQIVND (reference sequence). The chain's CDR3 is CATMPSAGSSYNEQFF. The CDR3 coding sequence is TGTGCCACCATGCCCTCAGCGGGAAGCTCCTACAATGAGCAGTTCTTC.